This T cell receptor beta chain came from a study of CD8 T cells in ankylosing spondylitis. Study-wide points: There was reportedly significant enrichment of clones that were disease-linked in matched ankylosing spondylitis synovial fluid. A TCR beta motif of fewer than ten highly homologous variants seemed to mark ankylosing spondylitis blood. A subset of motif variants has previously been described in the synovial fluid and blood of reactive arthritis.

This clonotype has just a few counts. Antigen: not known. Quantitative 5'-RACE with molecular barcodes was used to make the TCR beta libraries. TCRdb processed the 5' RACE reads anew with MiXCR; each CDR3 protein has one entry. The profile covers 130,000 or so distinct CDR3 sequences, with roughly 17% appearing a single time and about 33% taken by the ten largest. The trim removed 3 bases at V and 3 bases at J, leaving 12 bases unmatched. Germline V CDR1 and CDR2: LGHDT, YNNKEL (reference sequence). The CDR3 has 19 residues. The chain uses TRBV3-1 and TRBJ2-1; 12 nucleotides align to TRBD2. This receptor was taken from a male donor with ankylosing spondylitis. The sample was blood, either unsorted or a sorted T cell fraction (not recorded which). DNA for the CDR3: TGTGCCAGCAGCCAGGAGGTGCGGACTAGCGGGAACATCTACAATGAGCAGTTCTTC. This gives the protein CASSQEVRTSGNIYNEQFF.